This T cell receptor (beta chain) came from a study of T cells in Graves' hyperthyroidism and ophthalmopathy. For the study at large: Staff took peripheral blood when the initial diagnosis was made, before any treatment began.

CDR1 DFQATT and CDR2 SNEGSKA come from the germline V gene (reference sequence). V gave up 0 bases and J gave up 4 bases, with 10 bases separating them. This CDR3 is built from 15 residues. The source material, RNA transcripts, was used to amplify TCR beta CDR3 regions. TCR CDR3 underwent first-round RT-PCR with the HTBI primer set. Using its own MiXCR run on the multiplex PCR reads, TCRdb lists one record per CDR3 protein. The data show roughly 380,000 distinct CDR3 sequences, approximately 13% seen once. Clinical symptoms, serum thyroxine, TRAb, thyroid ultrasound and orbital computed tomography informed diagnoses. Study-wide results and limits: With a median lead of 6.5 months before onset, the model predicted ophthalmopathy.

Concerning this clonotype: What it recognizes is unknown.

This sequence originates from a woman aged 55 to 70 with Graves' hyperthyroidism. The sequenced sample consisted of blood. The genes are TRBV20-1 and TRBJ2-6; possible D gene TRBD2, 6 bases. CDR3 coding DNA: TGCAGTGCTAGAGACGGGGGTGCCGGGGCCAACGTCCTGACTTTC. As protein: CSARDGGAGANVLTF.